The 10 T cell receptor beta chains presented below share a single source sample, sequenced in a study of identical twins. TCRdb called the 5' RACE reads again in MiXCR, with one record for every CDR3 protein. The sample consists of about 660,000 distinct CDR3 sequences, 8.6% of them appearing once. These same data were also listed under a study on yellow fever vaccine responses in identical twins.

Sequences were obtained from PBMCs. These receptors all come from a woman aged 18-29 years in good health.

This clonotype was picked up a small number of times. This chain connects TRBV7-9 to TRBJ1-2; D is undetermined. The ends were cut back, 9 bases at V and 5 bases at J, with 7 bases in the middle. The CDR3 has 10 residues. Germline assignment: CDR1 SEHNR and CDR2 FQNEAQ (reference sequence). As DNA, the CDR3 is TGTGCCAGGCAGTGTTATGGCTACACCTTC. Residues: CARQCYGYTF.

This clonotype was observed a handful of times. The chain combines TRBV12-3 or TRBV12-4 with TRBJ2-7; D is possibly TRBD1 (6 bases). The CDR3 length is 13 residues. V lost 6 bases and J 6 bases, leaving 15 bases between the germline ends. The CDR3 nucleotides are TGTGCCAGCAGCCCCACAGGGAGCTCCGAGCAGTACTTC. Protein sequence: CASSPTGSSEQYF.

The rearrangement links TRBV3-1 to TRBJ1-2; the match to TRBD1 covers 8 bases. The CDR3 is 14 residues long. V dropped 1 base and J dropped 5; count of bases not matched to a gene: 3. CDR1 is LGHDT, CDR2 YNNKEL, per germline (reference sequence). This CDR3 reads CASSQGDRSYGYTF. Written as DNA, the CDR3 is TGTGCCAGCAGCCAAGGGGACAGGTCGTATGGCTACACCTTC.

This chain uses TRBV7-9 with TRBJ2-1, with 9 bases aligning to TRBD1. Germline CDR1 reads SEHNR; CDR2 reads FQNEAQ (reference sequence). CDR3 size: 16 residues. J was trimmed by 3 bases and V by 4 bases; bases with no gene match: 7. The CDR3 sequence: CASSYAGTGIYNEQFF. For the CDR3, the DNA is TGTGCCAGCAGCTACGCCGGGACAGGGATCTACAATGAGCAGTTCTTC.

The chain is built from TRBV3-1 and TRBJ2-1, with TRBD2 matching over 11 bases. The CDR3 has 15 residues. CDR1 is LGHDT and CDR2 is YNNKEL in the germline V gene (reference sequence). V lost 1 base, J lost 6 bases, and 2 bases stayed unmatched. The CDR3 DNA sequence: TGTGCCAGCAGCCAAGGTAGCGGGGGGGTCAATGAGCAGTTCTTC. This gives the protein CASSQGSGGVNEQFF.

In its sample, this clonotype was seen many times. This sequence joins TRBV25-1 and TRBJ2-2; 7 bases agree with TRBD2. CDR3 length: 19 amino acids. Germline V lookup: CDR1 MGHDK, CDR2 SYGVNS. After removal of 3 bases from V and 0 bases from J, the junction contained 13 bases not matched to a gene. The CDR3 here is CASSEISGGEGPNTGELFF. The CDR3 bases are TGTGCCAGCAGTGAGATATCCGGTGGGGAGGGCCCGAACACCGGGGAGCTGTTTTTT.

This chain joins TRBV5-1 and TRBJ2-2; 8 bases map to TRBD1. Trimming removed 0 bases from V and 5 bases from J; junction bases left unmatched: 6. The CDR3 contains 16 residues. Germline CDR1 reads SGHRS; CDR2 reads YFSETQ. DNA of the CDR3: TGCGCCAGCAGCTTGGATGGACAGGGCTTAACCGGGGAGCTGTTTTTT. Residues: CASSLDGQGLTGELFF.

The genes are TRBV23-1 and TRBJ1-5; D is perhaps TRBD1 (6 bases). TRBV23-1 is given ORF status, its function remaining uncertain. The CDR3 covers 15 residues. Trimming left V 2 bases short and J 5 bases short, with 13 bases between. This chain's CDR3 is CASSQPLGQHQPQHF. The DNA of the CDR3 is TGCGCCAGCAGTCAACCCCTTGGACAGCATCAGCCCCAGCATTTT.

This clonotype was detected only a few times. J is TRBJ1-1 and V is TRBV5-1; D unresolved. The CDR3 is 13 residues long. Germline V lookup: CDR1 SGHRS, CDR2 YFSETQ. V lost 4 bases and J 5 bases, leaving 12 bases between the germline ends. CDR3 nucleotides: TGCGCCAGCAGCAGGGCCGGTCTAACTGAAGCTTTCTTT. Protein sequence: CASSRAGLTEAFF.

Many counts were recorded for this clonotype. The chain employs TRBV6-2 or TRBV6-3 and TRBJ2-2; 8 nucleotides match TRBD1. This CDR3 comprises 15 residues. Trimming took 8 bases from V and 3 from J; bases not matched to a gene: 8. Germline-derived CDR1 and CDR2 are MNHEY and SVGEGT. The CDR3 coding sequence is TGTGCCAGCCTACACCCGGACAGGGACACCGGGGAGCTGTTTTTT. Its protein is CASLHPDRDTGELFF.